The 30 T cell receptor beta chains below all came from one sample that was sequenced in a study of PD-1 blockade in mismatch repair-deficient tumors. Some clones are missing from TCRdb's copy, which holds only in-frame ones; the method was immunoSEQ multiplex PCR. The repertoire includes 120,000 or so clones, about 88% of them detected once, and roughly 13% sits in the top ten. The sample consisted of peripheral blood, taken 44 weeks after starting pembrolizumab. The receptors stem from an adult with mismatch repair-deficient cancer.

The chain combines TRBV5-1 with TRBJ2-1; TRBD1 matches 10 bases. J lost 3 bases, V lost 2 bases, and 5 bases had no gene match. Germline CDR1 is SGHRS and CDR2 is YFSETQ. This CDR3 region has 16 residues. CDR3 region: CASSFGDRGYYNEQFF. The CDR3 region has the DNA TGCGCCAGCAGCTTCGGGGACAGGGGCTACTACAATGAGCAGTTCTTC. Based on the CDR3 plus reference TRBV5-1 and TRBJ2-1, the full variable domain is KAGVTQTPRYLIKTRGQQVTLSCSPISGHRSVSWYQQTPGQGLQFLFEYFSETQRNKGNFPGRFSGRQFSNSRSEMNVSTLELGDSALYLCASSFGDRGYYNEQFFGPGTRLTVL.

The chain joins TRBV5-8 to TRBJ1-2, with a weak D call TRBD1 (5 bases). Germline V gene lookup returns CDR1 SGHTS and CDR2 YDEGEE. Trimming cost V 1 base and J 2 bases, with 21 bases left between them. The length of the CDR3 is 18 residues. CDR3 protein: CASSLMWASGTGNYGYTF. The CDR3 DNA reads TGTGCCAGCAGCTTGATGTGGGCTTCTGGGACCGGGAACTATGGCTACACCTTC.

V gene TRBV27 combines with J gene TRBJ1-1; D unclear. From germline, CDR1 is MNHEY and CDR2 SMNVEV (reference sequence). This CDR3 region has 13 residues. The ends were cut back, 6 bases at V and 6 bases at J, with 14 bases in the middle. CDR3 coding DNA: TGTGCCAGCAGCCGGAAGGGTTGGGCTGAAGCTTTCTTT. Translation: CASSRKGWAEAFF.

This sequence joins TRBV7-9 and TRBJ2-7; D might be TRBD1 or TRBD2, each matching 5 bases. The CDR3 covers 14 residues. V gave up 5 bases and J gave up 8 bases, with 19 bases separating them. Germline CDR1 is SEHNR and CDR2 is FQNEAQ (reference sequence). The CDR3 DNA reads TGTGCCAGCAGCCCCCCGGCAGGGAGAGGACAGCAGTACTTC. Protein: CASSPPAGRGQQYF.

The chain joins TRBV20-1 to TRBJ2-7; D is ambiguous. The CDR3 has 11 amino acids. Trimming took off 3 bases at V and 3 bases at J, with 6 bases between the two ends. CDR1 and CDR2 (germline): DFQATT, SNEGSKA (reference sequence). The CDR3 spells CSARMGYEQYF. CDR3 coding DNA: TGCAGTGCTAGGATGGGCTACGAGCAGTACTTC.

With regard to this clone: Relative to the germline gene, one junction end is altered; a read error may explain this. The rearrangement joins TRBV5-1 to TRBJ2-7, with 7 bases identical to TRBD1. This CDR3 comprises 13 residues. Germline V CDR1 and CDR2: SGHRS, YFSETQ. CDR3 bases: TGCGCCAGCAGCCTGGACAGGTCCCATCCCTCAATCTTC. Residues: CASSLDRSHPSIF. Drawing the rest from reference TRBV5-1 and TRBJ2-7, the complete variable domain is KAGVTQTPRYLIKTRGQQVTLSCSPISGHRSVSWYQQTPGQGLQFLFEYFSETQRNKGNFPGRFSGRQFSNSRSEMNVSTLELGDSALYLCASSLDRSHPSIFGPGTRLTVT.

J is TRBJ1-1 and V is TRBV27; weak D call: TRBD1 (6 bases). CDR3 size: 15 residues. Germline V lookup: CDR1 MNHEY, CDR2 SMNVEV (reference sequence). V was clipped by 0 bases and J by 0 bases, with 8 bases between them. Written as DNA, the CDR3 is TGTGCCAGCAGTTTATCGGCAGGGGTGAACACTGAAGCTTTCTTT. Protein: CASSLSAGVNTEAFF.

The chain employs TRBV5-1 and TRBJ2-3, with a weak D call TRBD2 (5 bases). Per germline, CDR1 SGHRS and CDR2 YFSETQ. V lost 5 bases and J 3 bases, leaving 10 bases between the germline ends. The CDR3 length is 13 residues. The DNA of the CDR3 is TGCGCCAGCAGGGCCACGGGGACAGATACGCAGTATTTT. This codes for CASRATGTDTQYF.

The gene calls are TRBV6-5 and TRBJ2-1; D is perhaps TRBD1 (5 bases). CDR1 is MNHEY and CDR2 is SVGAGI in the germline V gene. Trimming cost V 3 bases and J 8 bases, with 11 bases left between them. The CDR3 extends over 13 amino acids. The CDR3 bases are TGTGCCAGCAGTTATCTTAGGGGCCATGAGCAGTTCTTC. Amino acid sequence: CASSYLRGHEQFF.

This CDR3 is CASSFTGSGNTIYF. In nucleotides, the CDR3 is TGTGCCAGCAGCTTCACAGGGTCTGGAAACACCATATATTTT. The V gene is TRBV11-2, the J gene TRBJ1-3; tentative D call: TRBD1 (6 bases). Per germline, CDR1 SGHAT and CDR2 FQNNGV. V was cut by 3 bases and J by 1 base, with 7 bases left in between. This CDR3 has 14 residues.

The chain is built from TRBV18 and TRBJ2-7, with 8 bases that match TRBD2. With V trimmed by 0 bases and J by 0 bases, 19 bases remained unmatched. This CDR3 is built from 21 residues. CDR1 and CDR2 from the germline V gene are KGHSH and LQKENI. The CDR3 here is CASSPPGALAVGPSSSYEQYF. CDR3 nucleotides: TGTGCCAGCTCACCACCCGGGGCACTAGCGGTTGGACCTTCTAGCTCCTACGAGCAGTACTTC.

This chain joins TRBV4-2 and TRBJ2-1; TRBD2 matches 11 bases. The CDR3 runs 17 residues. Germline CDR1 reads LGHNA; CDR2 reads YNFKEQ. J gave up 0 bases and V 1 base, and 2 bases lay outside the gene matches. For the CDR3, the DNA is TGTGCCAGCAGCCAAGCTAGCGGGAGGAGCTCCTACAATGAGCAGTTCTTC. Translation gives CASSQASGRSSYNEQFF.

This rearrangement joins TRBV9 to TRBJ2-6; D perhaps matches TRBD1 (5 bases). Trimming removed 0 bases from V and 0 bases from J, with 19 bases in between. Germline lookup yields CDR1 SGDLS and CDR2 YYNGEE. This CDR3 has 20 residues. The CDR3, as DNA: TGTGCCAGCAGCGTAGCTCATTCAGGGATACGCTTCTCTGGGGCCAACGTCCTGACTTTC. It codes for CASSVAHSGIRFSGANVLTF.

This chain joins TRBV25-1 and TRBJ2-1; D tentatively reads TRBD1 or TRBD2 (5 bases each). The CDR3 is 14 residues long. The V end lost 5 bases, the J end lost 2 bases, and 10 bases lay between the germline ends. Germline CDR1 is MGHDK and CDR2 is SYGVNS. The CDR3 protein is CASSPGRTYNEQFF. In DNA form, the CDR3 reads TGTGCCAGCAGTCCGGGACGGACCTACAATGAGCAGTTCTTC.

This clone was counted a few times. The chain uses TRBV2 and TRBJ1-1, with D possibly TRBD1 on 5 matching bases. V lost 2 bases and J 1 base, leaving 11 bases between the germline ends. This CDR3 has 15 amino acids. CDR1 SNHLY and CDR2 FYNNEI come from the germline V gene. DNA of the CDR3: TGTGCCAGCAGTGAACAGGGAAATCAGAACACTGAAGCTTTCTTT. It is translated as CASSEQGNQNTEAFF.

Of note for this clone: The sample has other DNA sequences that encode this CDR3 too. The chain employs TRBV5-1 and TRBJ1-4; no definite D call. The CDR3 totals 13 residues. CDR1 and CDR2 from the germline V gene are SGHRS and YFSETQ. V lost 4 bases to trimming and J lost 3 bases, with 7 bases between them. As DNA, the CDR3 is TGCGCCAGCAGCCCCGGTGCTAATGAAAAACTGTTTTTT. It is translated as CASSPGANEKLFF.

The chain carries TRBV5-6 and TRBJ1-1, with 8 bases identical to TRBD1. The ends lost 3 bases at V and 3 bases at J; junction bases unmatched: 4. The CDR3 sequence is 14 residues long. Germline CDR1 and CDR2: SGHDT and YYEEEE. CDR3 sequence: CASSWDRSYTEAFF. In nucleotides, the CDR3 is TGTGCCAGCAGCTGGGACAGGAGCTACACTGAAGCTTTCTTT.

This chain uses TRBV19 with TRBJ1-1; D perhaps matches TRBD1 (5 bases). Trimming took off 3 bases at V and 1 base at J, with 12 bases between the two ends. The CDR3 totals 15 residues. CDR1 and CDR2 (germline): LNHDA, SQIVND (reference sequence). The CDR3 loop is CASSITGTGNTEAFF. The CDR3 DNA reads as TGTGCCAGTAGTATCACCGGGACGGGGAACACTGAAGCTTTCTTT. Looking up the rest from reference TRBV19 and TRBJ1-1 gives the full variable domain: DGGITQSPKYLFRKEGQNVTLSCEQNLNHDAMYWYRQDPGQGLRLIYYSQIVNDFQKGDIAEGYSVSREKKESFPLTVTSAQKNPTAFYLCASSITGTGNTEAFFGQGTRLTVV.

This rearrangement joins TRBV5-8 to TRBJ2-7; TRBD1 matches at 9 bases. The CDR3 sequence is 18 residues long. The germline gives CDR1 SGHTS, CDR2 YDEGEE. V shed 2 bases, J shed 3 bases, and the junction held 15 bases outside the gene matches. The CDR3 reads CASSFKTRNRGRVYEQYF. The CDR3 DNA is TGTGCCAGCAGCTTCAAAACCCGTAACAGGGGGCGCGTCTACGAGCAGTACTTC.

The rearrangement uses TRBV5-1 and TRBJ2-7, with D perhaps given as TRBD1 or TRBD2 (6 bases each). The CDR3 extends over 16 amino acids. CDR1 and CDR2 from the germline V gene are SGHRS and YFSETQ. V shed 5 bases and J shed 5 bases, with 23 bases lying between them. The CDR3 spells CASRPPDRRGGNEQYF. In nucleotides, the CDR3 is TGCGCCAGCAGGCCCCCCGACCGACGAGGGGGGAACGAGCAGTACTTC.

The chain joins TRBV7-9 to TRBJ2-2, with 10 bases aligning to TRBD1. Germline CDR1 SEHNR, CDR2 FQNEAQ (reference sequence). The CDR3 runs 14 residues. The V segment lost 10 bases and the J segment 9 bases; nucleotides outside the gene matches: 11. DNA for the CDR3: TGTGCCATCGCCAGGACAGGGGGTAGGAGGGAGCTGTTTTTT. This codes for CAIARTGGRRELFF.

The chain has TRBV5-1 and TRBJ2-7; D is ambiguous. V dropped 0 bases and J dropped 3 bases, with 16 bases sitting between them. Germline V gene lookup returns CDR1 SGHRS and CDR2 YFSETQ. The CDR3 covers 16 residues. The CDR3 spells CASSLELKPLNYEQYF. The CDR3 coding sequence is TGCGCCAGCAGCTTGGAATTGAAACCCCTGAACTACGAGCAGTACTTC.

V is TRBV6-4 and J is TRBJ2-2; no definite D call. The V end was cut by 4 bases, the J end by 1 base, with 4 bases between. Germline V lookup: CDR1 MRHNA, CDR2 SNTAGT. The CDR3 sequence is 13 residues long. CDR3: CASSGGNTGELFF. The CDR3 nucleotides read TGTGCCAGCAGTGGGGGGAACACCGGGGAGCTGTTTTTT.

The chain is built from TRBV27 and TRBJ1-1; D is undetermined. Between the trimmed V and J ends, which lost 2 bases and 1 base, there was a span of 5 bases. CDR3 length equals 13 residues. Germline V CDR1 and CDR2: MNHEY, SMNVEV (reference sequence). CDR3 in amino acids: CASSLVGNTEAFF. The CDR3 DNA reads TGTGCCAGCAGTTTAGTGGGGAACACTGAAGCTTTCTTT.

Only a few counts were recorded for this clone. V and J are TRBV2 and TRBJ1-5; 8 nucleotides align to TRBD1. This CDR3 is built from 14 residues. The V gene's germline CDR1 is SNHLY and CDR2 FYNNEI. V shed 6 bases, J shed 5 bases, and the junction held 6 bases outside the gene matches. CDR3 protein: CASSVDRDYQPQHF. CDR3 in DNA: TGTGCCAGCAGCGTGGACAGGGATTATCAGCCCCAGCATTTT.

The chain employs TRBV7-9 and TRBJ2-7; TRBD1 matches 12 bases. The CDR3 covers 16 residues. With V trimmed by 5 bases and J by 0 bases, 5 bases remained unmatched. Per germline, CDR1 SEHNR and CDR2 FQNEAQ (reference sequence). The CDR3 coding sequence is TGTGCCAGCAGCCATTGGGACAGGGGGCGCTCCTACGAGCAGTACTTC. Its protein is CASSHWDRGRSYEQYF.

CDR3 sequence reads: CASSLEGFKDYSGNTIYF. The CDR3 region has the DNA TGTGCCAGCAGCTTAGAGGGTTTTAAGGATTACTCTGGAAACACCATATATTTT. The rearrangement links TRBV7-9 to TRBJ1-3; D unclear. This CDR3 is 18 amino acids long. V lost 1 base, J lost 0 bases, and 16 bases lay in between. Germline V gives CDR1 SEHNR, CDR2 FQNEAQ (reference sequence).

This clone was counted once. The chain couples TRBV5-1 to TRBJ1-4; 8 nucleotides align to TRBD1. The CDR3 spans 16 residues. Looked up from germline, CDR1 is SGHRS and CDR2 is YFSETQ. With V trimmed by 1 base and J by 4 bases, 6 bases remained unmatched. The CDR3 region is CASSLFGRGLNEKLFF. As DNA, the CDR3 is TGCGCCAGCAGCTTGTTCGGCAGGGGGCTTAATGAAAAACTGTTTTTT.

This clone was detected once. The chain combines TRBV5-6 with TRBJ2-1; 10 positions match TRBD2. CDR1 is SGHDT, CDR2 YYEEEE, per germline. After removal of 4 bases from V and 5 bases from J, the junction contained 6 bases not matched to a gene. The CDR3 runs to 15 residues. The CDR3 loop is CASSPGLAENNEQFF. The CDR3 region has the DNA TGTGCCAGCAGCCCCGGACTAGCGGAAAACAATGAGCAGTTCTTC.

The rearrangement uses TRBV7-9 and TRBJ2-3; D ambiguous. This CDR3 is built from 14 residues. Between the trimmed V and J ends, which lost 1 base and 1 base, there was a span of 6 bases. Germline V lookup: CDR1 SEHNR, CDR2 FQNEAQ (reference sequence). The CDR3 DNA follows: TGTGCCAGCAGCTTAGACACCCGCACAGATACGCAGTATTTT. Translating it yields CASSLDTRTDTQYF.